Listed below are T cell receptor beta chains from one sample, sequenced in a study of CD8+CD57+ T cells in acquired aplastic anemia. TCRdb passed the reads through MiXCR, listing each CDR3 protein once. Of under 200,000 distinct CDR3 sequences listed, approximately 48% are singletons. The material sequenced was sorted CD4+, CD8+, or CD8+CD57+ T cells (not recorded which) from PBMCs. Receptor source: a human donor with aplastic anemia. Both conserved end residues are part of each CDR3. The D gene is left open where the match is weak. Clone size is shown for a subset of rows, as once, few, many or a class of expanded clone.

clone_size	d_call	v_call	j_call	cdr3_aa	cdr3_nt
many	TRBD1	TRBV12-3/TRBV12-4	TRBJ1-2	CASSRQGAVSYTF	TGTGCCAGCAGCCGACAGGGGGCTGTGAGCTACACCTTC
.	.	TRBV24-1	TRBJ2-2	CATRAEEDTGELFF	TGTGCCACCAGGGCCGAGGAGGACACCGGGGAGCTGTTTTTT
.	TRBD1	TRBV7-3	TRBJ2-1	CASSLGQGGFNEQFF	TGTGCCAGCAGCTTAGGACAGGGGGGCTTCAATGAGCAGTTCTTC
.	TRBD1	TRBV2	TRBJ1-1	CASGTGANTEAFF	TGTGCCTCCGGGACAGGGGCGAACACTGAAGCTTTCTTT
.	.	TRBV29-1	TRBJ2-7	CSVEFTGFYEQYF	TGCAGCGTTGAATTCACAGGTTTCTACGAGCAGTACTTC
.	.	TRBV24-1	TRBJ1-5	CATSGRRNNQPQHF	TGTGCCACCAGTGGCAGGAGGAACAATCAGCCCCAGCATTTT
.	TRBD1	TRBV19	TRBJ1-1	CASNDRALTAFF	TGTGCCAGTAACGACAGGGCGCTGACAGCTTTCTTT
many	.	TRBV6-1	TRBJ2-7	CASTQWGGEQYF	TGTGCCAGCACCCAATGGGGAGGCGAGCAGTACTTC
few	.	TRBV24-1	TRBJ2-3	CATSDSGVGTDTQYF	TGTGCCACCAGTGATTCAGGCGTCGGCACAGATACGCAGTATTTT
many	TRBD1	TRBV5-4	TRBJ2-3	CASSRQGVDTQYF	TGTGCCAGCAGCCGCCAGGGGGTTGATACGCAGTATTTT
.	.	TRBV10-3	TRBJ1-5	CAISPTGIWNQPQHF	TGTGCCATCAGCCCAACAGGGATATGGAATCAGCCCCAGCATTTT
many	.	TRBV20-1	TRBJ2-3	CSMAPSTDTQYF	TGCAGCATGGCTCCTTCCACAGATACGCAGTATTTT
.	.	TRBV7-3	TRBJ2-7	CASSPGEGSYEQYF	TGTGCCAGCAGCCCCGGGGAAGGCTCCTACGAGCAGTACTTC
.	TRBD1	TRBV2	TRBJ2-5	CASSGGQGVGETQYF	TGTGCCAGCAGCGGAGGACAGGGAGTTGGCGAGACCCAGTACTTC
.	.	TRBV20-1	TRBJ1-6	CSARSFQGSDNSPLHF	TGCAGTGCTAGGAGTTTTCAGGGGTCGGATAATTCACCCCTCCACTTT
once	.	TRBV5-1	TRBJ1-1	CASSLSGSRTEAFF	TGCGCCAGCAGCTTGTCGGGATCACGGACTGAAGCTTTCTTT
many	.	TRBV27	TRBJ1-5	CASSLSGNQPQHF	TGTGCCAGCAGTTTAAGCGGGAATCAGCCCCAGCATTTT
many	TRBD1	TRBV6-2/TRBV6-3	TRBJ2-7	CASSRLGQRGYEQYF	TGTGCCAGCAGCCGACTGGGACAGAGAGGCTACGAGCAGTACTTC
few	.	TRBV10-1	TRBJ2-7	CASSEIRGIGDEQYF	TGCGCCAGCAGTGAAATAAGGGGGATAGGGGACGAGCAGTACTTC
.	.	TRBV19	TRBJ1-5	CASEDRIYQPQHF	TGTGCCAGTGAGGACAGAATTTATCAGCCCCAGCATTTT
many	TRBD1	TRBV4-2	TRBJ1-2	CASSQTGLNYGYTF	TGTGCCAGCAGCCAGACAGGGCTCAACTATGGCTACACCTTC
few	.	TRBV28	TRBJ1-5	CASTGSGRPKHF	TGTGCCAGCACCGGCTCCGGCAGGCCCAAGCATTTT
.	.	TRBV7-8	TRBJ2-7	CASSFDPNSHEQYF	TGTGCCAGCAGCTTCGACCCTAACTCACACGAGCAGTACTTC
few	TRBD1	TRBV9	TRBJ1-1	CASSVAGTAMNTEAFF	TGTGCCAGCAGCGTAGCCGGGACAGCGATGAACACTGAAGCTTTCTTT
.	TRBD2	TRBV5-6	TRBJ2-7	CASSLGFSGGYEQYF	TGTGCCAGCAGCTTGGGATTTAGCGGGGGCTACGAGCAGTACTTC
many	.	TRBV2	TRBJ2-7	CASTLQQGEQYF	TGTGCCAGCACCCTGCAACAGGGAGAGCAGTACTTC
.	.	TRBV19	TRBJ2-6	CASTATGRSGANVLTF	TGTGCCAGTACCGCGACAGGACGTTCTGGGGCCAACGTCCTGACTTTC
.	.	TRBV9	TRBJ1-2	CASSPGRNYGYTF	TGTGCCAGCAGCCCCGGACGCAACTATGGCTACACCTTC
few	.	TRBV29-1	TRBJ1-1	CSVDPRGANTEAFF	TGCAGCGTTGACCCGAGGGGGGCGAACACTGAAGCTTTCTTT
many	.	TRBV9	TRBJ1-5	CASSRTHYSNQPQHF	TGTGCCAGCAGCCGGACACACTATAGCAATCAGCCCCAGCATTTT
.	TRBD2	TRBV20-1	TRBJ2-1	CSASGLAGVDNEQFF	TGCAGTGCCTCGGGACTAGCGGGAGTGGACAATGAGCAGTTCTTC
.	TRBD1	TRBV11-2	TRBJ2-7	CASSSPRDRSFSYEQYF	TGTGCCAGCAGCTCACCCAGGGACAGGTCCTTCTCCTACGAGCAGTACTTC
.	.	TRBV7-6	TRBJ2-5	CASRRYQETQYF	TGTGCCAGCCGCCGGTACCAAGAGACCCAGTACTTC
many	.	TRBV4-3	TRBJ1-1	CASSQERSVNTEAFF	TGCGCCAGCAGCCAAGAAAGATCAGTGAACACTGAAGCTTTCTTT
once	TRBD2	TRBV6-1	TRBJ2-3	CATSVGSGTGADTQYF	TGTGCCACCAGTGTAGGTAGCGGGACGGGGGCGGATACGCAGTATTTT
.	TRBD1	TRBV20-1	TRBJ1-1	CSATTGTGHTEAFF	TGCAGTGCTACAACCGGGACAGGGCACACTGAAGCTTTCTTT
.	.	TRBV9	TRBJ1-6	CASSGGVGPPNRLAPLHF	TGTGCCAGCAGCGGGGGGGTCGGACCTCCCAACCGTTTGGCACCCCTCCACTTT
many	.	TRBV12-3/TRBV12-4	TRBJ2-7	CASSQWDVGEQYF	TGTGCCAGCAGTCAGTGGGACGTTGGGGAGCAGTACTTC
few	.	TRBV19	TRBJ2-7	CASSIFLGEQYF	TGTGCCAGTAGTATCTTCCTCGGGGAGCAGTACTTC
.	.	TRBV29-1	TRBJ1-2	CSVGQDYGYTF	TGCAGCGTTGGACAGGACTATGGCTACACCTTC
many	.	TRBV6-1	TRBJ2-2	CASTVGGSGELFF	TGTGCCAGTACCGTTGGAGGGTCCGGGGAGCTGTTTTTT
many	TRBD1	TRBV30	TRBJ2-7	CAWAGTAPYEQYF	TGTGCCTGGGCCGGGACAGCGCCCTACGAGCAGTACTTC
.	.	TRBV7-6	TRBJ2-5	CASSAETRGRETQYF	TGTGCCAGCAGCGCGGAGACTAGGGGACGAGAGACCCAGTACTTC
once	.	TRBV10-3	TRBJ1-5	CASSTTSNQPQHF	TGTGCCAGCAGCACGACTAGCAATCAGCCCCAGCATTTT
.	.	TRBV9	TRBJ1-6	CASSVDPGRNSPLHF	TGTGCCAGCAGCGTAGATCCAGGTAGAAATTCACCCCTCCACTTT
.	TRBD1	TRBV6-1	TRBJ2-7	CASSITGTGGREQYF	TGTGCCAGCAGTATTACCGGGACAGGGGGTCGCGAGCAGTACTTC
.	.	TRBV10-3	TRBJ2-7	CAIREDTLNYEQYF	TGTGCCATCAGGGAGGACACCTTGAACTACGAGCAGTACTTC
.	.	TRBV24-1	TRBJ2-5	CATSGQGADWGQETQYF	TGTGCCACCAGTGGGCAGGGCGCTGACTGGGGGCAAGAGACCCAGTACTTC
many	.	TRBV5-1	TRBJ1-4	CASQSDITEKLFF	TGCGCCAGCCAAAGTGACATTACTGAAAAACTGTTTTTT
.	.	TRBV7-6	TRBJ1-2	CASSLSGQRGNGYTF	TGTGCCAGCAGCTTAAGCGGACAGAGGGGTAATGGCTACACCTTC
once	TRBD1	TRBV19	TRBJ1-1	CASRGRTGETEAFF	TGTGCCAGTAGGGGCAGGACAGGGGAGACTGAAGCTTTCTTT
.	.	TRBV20-1	TRBJ1-2	CSASARVHGYTF	TGCAGTGCTAGTGCCAGGGTTCATGGCTACACCTTC
.	.	TRBV2	TRBJ2-6	CAGRGGSGANVLTF	TGTGCCGGCAGGGGAGGCTCTGGGGCCAACGTCCTGACTTTC
many	.	TRBV6-1	TRBJ1-4	CASSEAGATTNEKLFF	TGTGCCAGCAGTGAAGCAGGGGCGACCACTAATGAAAAACTGTTTTTT
.	.	TRBV7-1	TRBJ1-2	CASSSDPQGVRVGGYTF	TGTGCCAGCAGCTCCGACCCCCAGGGTGTGAGGGTTGGTGGCTACACCTTC
many	TRBD1	TRBV2	TRBJ1-6	CASRGGQGNNSPLHF	TGTGCCAGCAGGGGGGGACAGGGGAATAATTCACCCCTCCACTTT